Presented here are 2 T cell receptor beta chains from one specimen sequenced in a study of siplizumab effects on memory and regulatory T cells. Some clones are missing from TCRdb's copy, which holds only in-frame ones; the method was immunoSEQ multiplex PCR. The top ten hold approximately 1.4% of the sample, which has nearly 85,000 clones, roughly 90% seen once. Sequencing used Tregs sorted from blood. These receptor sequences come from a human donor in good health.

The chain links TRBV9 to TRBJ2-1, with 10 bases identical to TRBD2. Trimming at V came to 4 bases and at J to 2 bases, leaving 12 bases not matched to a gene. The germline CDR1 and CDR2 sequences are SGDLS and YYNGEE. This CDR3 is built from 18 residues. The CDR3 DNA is TGTGCCAGCAGCCCCCGTGGGGCTAGCGGGGGTACCTACAATGAGCAGTTCTTC. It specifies CASSPRGASGGTYNEQFF.

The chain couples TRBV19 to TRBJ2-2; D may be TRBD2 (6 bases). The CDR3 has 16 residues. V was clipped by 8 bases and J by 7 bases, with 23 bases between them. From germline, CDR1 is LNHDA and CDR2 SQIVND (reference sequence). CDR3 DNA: TGTGCCAGTTGTCCCTGGGGGGAACAGAAGAACGGGGAGCTGTTTTTT. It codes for CASCPWGEQKNGELFF.